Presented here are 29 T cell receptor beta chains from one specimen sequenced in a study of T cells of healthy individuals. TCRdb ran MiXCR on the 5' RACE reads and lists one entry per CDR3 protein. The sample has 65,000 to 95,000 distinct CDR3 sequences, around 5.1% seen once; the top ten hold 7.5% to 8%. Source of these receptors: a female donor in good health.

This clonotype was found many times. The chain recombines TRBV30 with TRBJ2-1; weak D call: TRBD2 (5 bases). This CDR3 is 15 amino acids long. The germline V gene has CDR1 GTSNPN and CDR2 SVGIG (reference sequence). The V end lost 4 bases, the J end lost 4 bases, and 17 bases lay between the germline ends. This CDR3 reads CAWKSPSGPYNEQFF. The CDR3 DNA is TGTGCCTGGAAAAGTCCCAGCGGACCTTACAATGAGCAGTTCTTC. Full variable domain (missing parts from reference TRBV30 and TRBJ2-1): SQTIHQWPATLVQPVGSPLSLECTVEGTSNPNLYWYRQAAGRGLQLLFYSVGIGQISSEVPQNLSASRPQDRQFILSSKKLLLSDSGFYLCAWKSPSGPYNEQFFGPGTRLTVL.

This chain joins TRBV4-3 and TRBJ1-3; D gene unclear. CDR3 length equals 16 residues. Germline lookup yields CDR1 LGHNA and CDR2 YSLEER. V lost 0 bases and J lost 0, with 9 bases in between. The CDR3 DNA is TGCGCCAGCAGCCAAGAACGAAGCGGCTCTGGAAACACCATATATTTT. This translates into CASSQERSGSGNTIYF.

The CDR3 loop is CASSFGPGTEAFF. CDR3 bases: TGTGCCAGCAGTTTCGGTCCGGGCACTGAAGCTTTCTTT. This rearrangement joins TRBV27 to TRBJ1-1; no clear D. Germline CDR1 and CDR2: MNHEY and SMNVEV (reference sequence). The CDR3 consists of 13 residues. The ends were cut back, 3 bases at V and 4 bases at J, with 9 bases in the middle.

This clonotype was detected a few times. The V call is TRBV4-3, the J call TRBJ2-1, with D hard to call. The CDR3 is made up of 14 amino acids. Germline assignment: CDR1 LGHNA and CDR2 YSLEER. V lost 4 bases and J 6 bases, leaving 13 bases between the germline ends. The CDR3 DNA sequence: TGCGCCAGCAGCCTTGAGGTAGCAAGCAATGAGCAGTTCTTC. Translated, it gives CASSLEVASNEQFF.

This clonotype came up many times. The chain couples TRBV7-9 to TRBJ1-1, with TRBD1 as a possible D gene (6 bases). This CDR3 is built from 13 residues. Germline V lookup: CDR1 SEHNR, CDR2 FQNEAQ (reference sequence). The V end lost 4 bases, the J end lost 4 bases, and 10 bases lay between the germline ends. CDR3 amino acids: CASSSTGFTEAFF. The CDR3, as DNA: TGTGCCAGCAGCTCCACAGGGTTCACTGAAGCTTTCTTT. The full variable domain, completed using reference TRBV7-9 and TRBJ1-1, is DTGVSQNPRHKITKRGQNVTFRCDPISEHNRLYWYRQTLGQGPEFLTYFQNEAQLEKSRLLSDRFSAERPKGSFSTLEIQRTEQGDSAMYLCASSSTGFTEAFFGQGTRLTVV.

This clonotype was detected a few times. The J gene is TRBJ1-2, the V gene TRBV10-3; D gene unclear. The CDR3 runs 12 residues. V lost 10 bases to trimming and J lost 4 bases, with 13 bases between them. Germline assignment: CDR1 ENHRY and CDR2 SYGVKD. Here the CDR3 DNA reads TGTGCCACCTATTCGGGATTCTATGGCTACACCTTC. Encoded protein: CATYSGFYGYTF.

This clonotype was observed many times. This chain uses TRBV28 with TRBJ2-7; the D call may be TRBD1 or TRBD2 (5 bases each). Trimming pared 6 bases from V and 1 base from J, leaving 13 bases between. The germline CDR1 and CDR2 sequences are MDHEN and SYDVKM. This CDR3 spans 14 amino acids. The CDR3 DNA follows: TGTGCCAGCAGCCGGGACCTGGAATCCTACGAGCAGTACTTC. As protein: CASSRDLESYEQYF.

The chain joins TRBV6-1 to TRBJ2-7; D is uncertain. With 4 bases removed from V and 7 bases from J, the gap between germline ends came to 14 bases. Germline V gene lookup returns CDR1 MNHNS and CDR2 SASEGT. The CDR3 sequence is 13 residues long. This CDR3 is CASSVKGTGEQYF. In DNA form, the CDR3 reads TGTGCCAGCAGTGTCAAGGGTACCGGGGAGCAGTACTTC.

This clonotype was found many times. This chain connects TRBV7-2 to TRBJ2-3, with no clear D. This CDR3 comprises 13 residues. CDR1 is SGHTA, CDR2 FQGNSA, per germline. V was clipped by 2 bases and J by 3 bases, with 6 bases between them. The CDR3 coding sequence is TGTGCCAGCAGCTTACCGACGACAGATACGCAGTATTTT. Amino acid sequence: CASSLPTTDTQYF. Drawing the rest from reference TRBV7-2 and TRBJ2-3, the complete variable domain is GAGVSQSPSNKVTEKGKDVELRCDPISGHTALYWYRQSLGQGLEFLIYFQGNSAPDKSGLPSDRFSAERTGGSVSTLTIQRTQQEDSAVYLCASSLPTTDTQYFGPGTRLTVL.

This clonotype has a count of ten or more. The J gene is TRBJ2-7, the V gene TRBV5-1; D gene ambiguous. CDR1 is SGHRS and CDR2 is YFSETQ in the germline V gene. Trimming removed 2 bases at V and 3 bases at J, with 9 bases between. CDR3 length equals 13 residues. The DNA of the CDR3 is TGCGCCAGCAGCTTTGCCGTCTACTACGAGCAGTACTTC. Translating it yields CASSFAVYYEQYF.

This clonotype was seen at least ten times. The CDR3 protein is CASRRTSTGEQFF. The CDR3, as DNA: TGTGCCAGCAGACGGACTTCCACGGGTGAGCAGTTCTTC. The chain has TRBV12-3 or TRBV12-4 and TRBJ2-1; D might be TRBD2 (5 bases). This CDR3 has 13 residues. V lost 6 bases to trimming and J lost 9 bases, with 15 bases between them.

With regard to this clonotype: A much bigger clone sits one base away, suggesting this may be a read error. The CDR3 protein is CASSQGQGGNGGYTF. CDR3 coding DNA: TGCGCCAGCAGCCAAGGGCAGGGGGGGAATGGCGGCTACACCTTC. The chain joins TRBV4-3 to TRBJ1-2; 7 nucleotides agree with TRBD1. Germline CDR1 and CDR2: LGHNA and YSLEER. This CDR3 comprises 15 residues. Trimming removed 1 base from V and 8 bases from J; junction bases left unmatched: 10.

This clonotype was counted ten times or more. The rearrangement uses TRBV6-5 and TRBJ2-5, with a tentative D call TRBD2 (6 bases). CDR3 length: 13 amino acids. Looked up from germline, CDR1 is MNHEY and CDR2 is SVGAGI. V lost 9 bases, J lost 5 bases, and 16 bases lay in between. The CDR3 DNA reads TGTGCCAGTTCCCCCGGGGGAGCGGAGACCCAGTACTTC. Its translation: CASSPGGAETQYF.

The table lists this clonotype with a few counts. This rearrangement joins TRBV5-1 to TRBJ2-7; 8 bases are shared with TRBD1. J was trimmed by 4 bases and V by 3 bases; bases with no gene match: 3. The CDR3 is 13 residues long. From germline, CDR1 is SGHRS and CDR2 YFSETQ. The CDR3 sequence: CASSSGQGYEQYF. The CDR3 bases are TGCGCCAGCAGCTCCGGACAGGGATACGAGCAGTACTTC.

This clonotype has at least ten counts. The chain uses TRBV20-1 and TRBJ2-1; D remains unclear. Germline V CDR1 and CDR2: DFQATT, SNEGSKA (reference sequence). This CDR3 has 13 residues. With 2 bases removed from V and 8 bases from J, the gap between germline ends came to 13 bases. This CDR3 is CSARNELGHEQFF. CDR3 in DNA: TGCAGTGCTAGAAACGAATTGGGCCATGAGCAGTTCTTC.

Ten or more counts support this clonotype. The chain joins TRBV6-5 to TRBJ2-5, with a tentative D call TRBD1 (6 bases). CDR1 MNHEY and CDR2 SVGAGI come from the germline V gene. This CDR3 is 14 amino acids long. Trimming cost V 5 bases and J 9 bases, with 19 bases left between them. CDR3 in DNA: TGTGCCAGCAGTCGATCCAGGGGTGGGAAATCCCAGTACTTC. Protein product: CASSRSRGGKSQYF.

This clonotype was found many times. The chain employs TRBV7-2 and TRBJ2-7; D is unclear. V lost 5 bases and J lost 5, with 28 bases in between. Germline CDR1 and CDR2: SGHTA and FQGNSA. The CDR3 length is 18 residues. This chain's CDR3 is CASSPRIGYKRAPDEQYF. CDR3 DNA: TGTGCCAGCAGCCCCCGAATAGGTTATAAGAGAGCCCCTGACGAGCAGTACTTC.

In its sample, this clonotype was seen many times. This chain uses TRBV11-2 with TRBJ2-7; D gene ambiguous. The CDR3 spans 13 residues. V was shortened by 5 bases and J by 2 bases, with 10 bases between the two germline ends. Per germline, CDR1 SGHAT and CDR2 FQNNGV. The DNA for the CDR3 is TGTGCCAGCAGCAGTGGTCGGACCTACGAGCAGTACTTC. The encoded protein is CASSSGRTYEQYF.

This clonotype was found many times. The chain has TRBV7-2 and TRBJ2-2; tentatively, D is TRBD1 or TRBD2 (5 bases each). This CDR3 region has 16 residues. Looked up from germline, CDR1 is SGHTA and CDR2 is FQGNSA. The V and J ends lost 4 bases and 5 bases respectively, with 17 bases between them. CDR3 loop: CASSSYGTSLTGELFF. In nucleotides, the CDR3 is TGTGCCAGCAGCTCATACGGGACGTCGCTGACCGGGGAGCTGTTTTTT.

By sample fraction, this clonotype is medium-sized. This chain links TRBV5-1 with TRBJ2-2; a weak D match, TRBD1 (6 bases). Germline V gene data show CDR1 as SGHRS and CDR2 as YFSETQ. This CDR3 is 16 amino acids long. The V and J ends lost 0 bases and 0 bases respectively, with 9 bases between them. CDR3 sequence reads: CASSLVAGANTGELFF. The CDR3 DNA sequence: TGCGCCAGCAGCTTGGTCGCAGGGGCGAACACCGGGGAGCTGTTTTTT.

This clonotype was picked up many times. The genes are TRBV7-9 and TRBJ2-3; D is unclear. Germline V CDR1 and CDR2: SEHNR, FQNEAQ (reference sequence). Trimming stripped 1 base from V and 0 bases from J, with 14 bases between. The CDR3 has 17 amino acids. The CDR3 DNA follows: TGTGCCAGCAGCTTAGTGAGCCTCCTAACTAGCACAGATACGCAGTATTTT. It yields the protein CASSLVSLLTSTDTQYF. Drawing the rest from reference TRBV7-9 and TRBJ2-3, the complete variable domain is DTGVSQNPRHKITKRGQNVTFRCDPISEHNRLYWYRQTLGQGPEFLTYFQNEAQLEKSRLLSDRFSAERPKGSFSTLEIQRTEQGDSAMYLCASSLVSLLTSTDTQYFGPGTRLTVL.

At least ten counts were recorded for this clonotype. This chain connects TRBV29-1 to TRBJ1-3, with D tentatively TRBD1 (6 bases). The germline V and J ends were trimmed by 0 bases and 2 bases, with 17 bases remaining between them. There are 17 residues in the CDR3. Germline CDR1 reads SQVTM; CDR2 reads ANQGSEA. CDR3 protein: CSVEDAPLQGTGNTIYF. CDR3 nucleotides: TGCAGCGTTGAAGACGCCCCCCTACAGGGCACTGGAAACACCATATATTTT.

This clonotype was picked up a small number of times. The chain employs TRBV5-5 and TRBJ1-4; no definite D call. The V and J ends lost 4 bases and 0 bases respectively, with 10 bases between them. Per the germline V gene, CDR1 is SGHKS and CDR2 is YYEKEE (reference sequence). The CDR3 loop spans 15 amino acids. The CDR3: CASSPIGSTNEKLFF. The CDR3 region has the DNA TGTGCCAGCAGCCCCATAGGGTCAACTAATGAAAAACTGTTTTTT.

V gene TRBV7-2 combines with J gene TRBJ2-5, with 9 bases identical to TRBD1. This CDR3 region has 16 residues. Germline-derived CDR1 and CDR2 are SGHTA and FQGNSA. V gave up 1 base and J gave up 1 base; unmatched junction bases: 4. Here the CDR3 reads CASSLGTGGGQETQYF. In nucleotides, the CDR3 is TGTGCCAGCAGCTTAGGAACAGGGGGCGGCCAAGAGACCCAGTACTTC.

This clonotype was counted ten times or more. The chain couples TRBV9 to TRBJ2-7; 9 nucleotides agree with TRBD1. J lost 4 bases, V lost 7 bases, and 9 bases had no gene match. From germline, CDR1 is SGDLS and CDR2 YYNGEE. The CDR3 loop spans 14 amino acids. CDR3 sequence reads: CASGSGTGFYEQYF. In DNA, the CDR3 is TGTGCCAGCGGATCCGGGACAGGGTTTTACGAGCAGTACTTC.

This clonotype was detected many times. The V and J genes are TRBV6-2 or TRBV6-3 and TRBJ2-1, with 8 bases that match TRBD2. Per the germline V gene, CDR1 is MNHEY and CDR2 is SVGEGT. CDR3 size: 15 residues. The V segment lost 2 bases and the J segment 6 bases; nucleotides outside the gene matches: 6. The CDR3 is CASSYVAGNRNEQFF. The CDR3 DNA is TGTGCCAGCAGTTACGTAGCGGGAAACCGCAATGAGCAGTTCTTC.

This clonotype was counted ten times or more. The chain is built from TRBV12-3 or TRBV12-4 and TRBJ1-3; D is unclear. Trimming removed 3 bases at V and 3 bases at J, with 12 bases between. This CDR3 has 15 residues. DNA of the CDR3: TGTGCCAGCAGTTTCGGGAGACGGGGTGGAAACACCATATATTTT. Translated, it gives CASSFGRRGGNTIYF.

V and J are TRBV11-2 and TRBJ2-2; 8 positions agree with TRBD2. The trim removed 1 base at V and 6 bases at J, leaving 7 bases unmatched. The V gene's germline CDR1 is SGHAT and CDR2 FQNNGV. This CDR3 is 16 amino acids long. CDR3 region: CASSLVLAGNAGELFF. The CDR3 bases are TGTGCCAGCAGCTTAGTGCTAGCGGGTAATGCCGGGGAGCTGTTTTTT.

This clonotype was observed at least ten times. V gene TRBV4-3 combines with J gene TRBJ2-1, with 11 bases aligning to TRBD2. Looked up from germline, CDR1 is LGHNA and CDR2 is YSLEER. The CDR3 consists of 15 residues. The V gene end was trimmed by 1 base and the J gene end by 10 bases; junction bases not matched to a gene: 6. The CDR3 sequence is CASSQALLAGGEQFF. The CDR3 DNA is TGCGCCAGCAGCCAAGCCCTGCTAGCGGGAGGCGAGCAGTTCTTC.